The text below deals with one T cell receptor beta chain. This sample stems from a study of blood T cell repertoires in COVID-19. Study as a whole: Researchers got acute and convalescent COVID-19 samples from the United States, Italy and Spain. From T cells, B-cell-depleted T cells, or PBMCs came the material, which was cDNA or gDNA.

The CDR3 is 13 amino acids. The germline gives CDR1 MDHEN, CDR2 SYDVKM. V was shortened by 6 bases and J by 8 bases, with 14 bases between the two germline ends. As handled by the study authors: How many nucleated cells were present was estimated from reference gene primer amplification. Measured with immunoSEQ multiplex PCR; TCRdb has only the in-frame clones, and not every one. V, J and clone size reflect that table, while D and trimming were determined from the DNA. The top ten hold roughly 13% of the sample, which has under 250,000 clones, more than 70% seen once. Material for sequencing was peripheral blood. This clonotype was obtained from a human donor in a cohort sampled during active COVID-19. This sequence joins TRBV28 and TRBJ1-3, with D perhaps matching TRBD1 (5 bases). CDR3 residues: CASSHGGAYTIYF. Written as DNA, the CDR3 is TGTGCCAGCAGCCACGGGGGTGCTTACACCATATATTTT.